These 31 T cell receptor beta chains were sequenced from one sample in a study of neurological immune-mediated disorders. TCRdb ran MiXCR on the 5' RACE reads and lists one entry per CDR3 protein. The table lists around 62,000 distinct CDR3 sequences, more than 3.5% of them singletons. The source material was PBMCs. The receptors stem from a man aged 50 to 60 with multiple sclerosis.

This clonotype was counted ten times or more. The CDR3: CATSDTGTRELNTEAFF. CDR3 DNA sequence: TGTGCCACCAGTGATACAGGGACAAGGGAATTGAACACTGAAGCTTTCTTT. The chain couples TRBV24-1 to TRBJ1-1, with a possible D match to TRBD1 (6 bases). This CDR3 has 17 amino acids. CDR1 and CDR2 from the germline V gene are KGHDR and SFDVKD. The V end was cut by 3 bases, the J end by 0 bases, with 16 bases between.

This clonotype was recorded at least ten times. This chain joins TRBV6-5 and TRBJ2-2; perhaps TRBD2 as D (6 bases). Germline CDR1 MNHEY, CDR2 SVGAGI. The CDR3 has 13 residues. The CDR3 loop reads CASRGRSTGELFF. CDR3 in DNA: TGTGCTAGCCGGGGGAGATCTACCGGGGAGCTGTTTTTT.

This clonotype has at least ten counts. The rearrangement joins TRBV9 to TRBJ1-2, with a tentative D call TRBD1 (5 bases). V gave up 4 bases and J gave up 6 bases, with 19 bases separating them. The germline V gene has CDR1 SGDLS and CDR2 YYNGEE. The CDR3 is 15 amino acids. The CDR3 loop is CASSFRQTISNGYTF. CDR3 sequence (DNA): TGTGCCAGCAGCTTTAGACAGACCATCTCAAATGGCTACACCTTC. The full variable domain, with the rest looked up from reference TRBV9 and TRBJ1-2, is DSGVTQTPKHLITATGQRVTLRCSPRSGDLSVYWYQQSLDQGLQFLIQYYNGEERAKGNILERFSAQQFPDLHSELNLSSLELGDSALYFCASSFRQTISNGYTFGSGTRLTVV.

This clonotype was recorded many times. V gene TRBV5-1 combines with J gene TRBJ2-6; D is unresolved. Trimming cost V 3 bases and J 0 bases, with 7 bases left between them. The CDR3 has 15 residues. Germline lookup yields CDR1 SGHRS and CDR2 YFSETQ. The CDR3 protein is CASSSANSGANVLTF. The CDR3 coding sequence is TGCGCCAGCAGCTCAGCAAACTCTGGGGCCAACGTCCTGACTTTC.

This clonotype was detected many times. The chain's CDR3 is CSATSSSGGAQKTQYF. The CDR3 bases are TGCAGTGCTACCTCCTCTAGCGGGGGGGCCCAGAAGACCCAGTACTTC. This sequence joins TRBV20-1 and TRBJ2-5; 12 bases agree with TRBD2. This CDR3 has 16 amino acids. Germline CDR1 is DFQATT and CDR2 is SNEGSKA (reference sequence). J lost 6 bases, V lost 4 bases, and 12 bases had no gene match.

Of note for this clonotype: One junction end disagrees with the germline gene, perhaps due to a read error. CDR3 sequence: CASSLVSTQLNQPQNF. CDR3 nucleotide sequence: TGTGCCAGCAGCTTAGTATCGACTCAACTAAATCAGCCCCAGAATTTT. This chain links TRBV7-2 with TRBJ1-5, with D uncertain. Germline values: CDR1 SGHTA, CDR2 FQGNSA. CDR3 size: 16 residues.

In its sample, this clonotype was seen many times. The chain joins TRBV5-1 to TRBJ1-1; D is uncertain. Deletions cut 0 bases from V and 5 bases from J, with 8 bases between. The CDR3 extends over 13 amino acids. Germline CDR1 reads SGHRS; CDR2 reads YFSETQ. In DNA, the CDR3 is TGCGCCAGCAGCTTGGGGAGGGAGACTGAAGCTTTCTTT. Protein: CASSLGRETEAFF.

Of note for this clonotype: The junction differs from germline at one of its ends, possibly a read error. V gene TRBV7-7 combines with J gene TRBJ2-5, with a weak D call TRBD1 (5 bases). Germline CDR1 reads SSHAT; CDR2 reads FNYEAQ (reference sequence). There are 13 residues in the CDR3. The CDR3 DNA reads TGTGCTAGCAGCTTAGGGGCTGTGGAGACCCAGTACTTC. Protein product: CASSLGAVETQYF.

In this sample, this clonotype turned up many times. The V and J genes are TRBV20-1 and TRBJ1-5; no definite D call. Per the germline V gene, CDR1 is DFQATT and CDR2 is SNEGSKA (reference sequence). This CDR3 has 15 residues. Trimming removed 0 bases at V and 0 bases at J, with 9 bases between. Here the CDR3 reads CSARDRDVSNQPQHF. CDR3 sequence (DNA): TGCAGTGCTAGAGACCGGGATGTTAGCAATCAGCCCCAGCATTTT.

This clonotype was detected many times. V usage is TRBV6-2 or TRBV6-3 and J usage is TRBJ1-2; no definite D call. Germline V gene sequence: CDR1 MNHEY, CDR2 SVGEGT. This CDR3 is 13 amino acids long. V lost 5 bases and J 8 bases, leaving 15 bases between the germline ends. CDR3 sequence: CASSRPVSIGYTF. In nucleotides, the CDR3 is TGTGCCAGCAGTCGCCCGGTATCTATCGGCTACACCTTC.

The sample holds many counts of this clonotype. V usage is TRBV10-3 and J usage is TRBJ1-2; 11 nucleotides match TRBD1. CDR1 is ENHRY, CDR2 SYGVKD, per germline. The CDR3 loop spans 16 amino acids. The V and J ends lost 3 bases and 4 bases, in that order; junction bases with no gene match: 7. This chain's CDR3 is CAISDSDRGRGYGYTF. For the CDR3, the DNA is TGTGCCATCAGTGATTCGGACAGGGGGCGCGGCTATGGCTACACCTTC.

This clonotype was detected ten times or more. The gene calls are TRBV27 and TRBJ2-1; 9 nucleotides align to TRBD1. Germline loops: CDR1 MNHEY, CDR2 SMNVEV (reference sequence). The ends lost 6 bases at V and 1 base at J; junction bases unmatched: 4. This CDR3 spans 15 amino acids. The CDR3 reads CASRGTGLSYNEQFF. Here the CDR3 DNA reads TGTGCCAGCAGAGGGACAGGGTTATCCTACAATGAGCAGTTCTTC.

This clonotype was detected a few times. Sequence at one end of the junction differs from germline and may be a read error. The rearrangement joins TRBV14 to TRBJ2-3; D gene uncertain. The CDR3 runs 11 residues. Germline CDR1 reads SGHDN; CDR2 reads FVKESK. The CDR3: CASRQDAWRYF. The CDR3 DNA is TGTGCCAGCAGACAAGATGCGTGGCGGTATTTT.

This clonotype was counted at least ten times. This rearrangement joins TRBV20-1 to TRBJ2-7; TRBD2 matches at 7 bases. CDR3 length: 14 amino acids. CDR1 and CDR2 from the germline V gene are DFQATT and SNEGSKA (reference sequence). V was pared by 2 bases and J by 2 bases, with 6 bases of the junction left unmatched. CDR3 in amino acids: CSARLARGAYEQYF. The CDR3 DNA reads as TGCAGTGCTAGATTGGCCCGGGGGGCCTACGAGCAGTACTTC.

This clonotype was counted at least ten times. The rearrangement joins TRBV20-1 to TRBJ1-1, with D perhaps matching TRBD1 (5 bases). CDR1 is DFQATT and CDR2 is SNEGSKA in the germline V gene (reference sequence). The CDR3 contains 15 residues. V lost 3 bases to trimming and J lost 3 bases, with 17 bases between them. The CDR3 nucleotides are TGCAGTGCTAGTCGTCTAGGGGCTAGGGACACTGAAGCTTTCTTT. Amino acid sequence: CSASRLGARDTEAFF.

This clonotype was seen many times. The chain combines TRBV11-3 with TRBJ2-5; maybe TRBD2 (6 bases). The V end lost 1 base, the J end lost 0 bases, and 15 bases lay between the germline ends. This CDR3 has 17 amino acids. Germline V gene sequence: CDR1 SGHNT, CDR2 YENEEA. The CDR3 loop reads CASSLGRDSSNQETQYF. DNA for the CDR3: TGTGCCAGCAGCTTAGGCCGGGACTCCTCCAACCAAGAGACCCAGTACTTC.

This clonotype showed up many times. In DNA, the CDR3 is TGCAGTGCTACCAGGGGGGGTACTATAGCCAAAAACATTCAGTACTTC. Residues: CSATRGGTIAKNIQYF. The chain uses TRBV20-1 and TRBJ2-4, with D possibly called TRBD1 or TRBD2 (7 bases each). V lost 4 bases and J lost 0, with 16 bases in between. Germline V gene sequence: CDR1 DFQATT, CDR2 SNEGSKA (reference sequence). The CDR3 extends over 16 amino acids.

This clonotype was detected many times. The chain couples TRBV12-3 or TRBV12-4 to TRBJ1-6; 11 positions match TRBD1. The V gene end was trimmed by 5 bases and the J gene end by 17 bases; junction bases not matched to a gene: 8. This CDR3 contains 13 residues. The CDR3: CASSRGQGDPIHF. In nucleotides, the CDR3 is TGTGCCAGCAGTCGGGGACAGGGGGACCCCATCCACTTT.

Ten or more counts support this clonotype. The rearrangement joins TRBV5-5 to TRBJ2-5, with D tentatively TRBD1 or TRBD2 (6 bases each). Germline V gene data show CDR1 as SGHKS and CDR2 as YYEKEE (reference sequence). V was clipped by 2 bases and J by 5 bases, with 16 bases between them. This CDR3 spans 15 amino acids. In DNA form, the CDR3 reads TGTGCCAGCAGCTTCCTCGGAGGGGGGCTGGAGACCCAGTACTTC. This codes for CASSFLGGGLETQYF.

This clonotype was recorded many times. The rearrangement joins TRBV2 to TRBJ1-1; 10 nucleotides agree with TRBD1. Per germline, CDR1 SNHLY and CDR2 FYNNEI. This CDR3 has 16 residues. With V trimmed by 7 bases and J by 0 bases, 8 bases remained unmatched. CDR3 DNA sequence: TGTGCCAGCACAGACAGGGGGCGTGTCGTGAACACTGAAGCTTTCTTT. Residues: CASTDRGRVVNTEAFF.

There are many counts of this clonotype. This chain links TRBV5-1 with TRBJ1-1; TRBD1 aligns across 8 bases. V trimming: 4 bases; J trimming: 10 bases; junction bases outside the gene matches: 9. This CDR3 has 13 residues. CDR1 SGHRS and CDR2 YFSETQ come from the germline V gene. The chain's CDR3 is CASSPDRVDRAFF. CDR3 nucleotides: TGCGCCAGCAGCCCGGACAGGGTCGATCGAGCTTTCTTT.

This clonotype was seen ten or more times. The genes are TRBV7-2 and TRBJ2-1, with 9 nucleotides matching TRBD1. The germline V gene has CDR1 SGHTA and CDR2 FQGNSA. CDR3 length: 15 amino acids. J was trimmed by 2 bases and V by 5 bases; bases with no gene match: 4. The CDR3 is CASSVGQGPYNEQFF. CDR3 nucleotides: TGTGCCAGCAGCGTGGGACAGGGCCCCTACAATGAGCAGTTCTTC.

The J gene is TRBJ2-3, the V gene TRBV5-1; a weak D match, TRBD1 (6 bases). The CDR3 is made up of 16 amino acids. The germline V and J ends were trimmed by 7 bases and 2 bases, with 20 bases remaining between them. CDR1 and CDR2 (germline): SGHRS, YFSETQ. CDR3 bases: TGCGCCAGCGCCAATTCCCCGGACAGAGCCACAGATACGCAGTATTTT. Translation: CASANSPDRATDTQYF.

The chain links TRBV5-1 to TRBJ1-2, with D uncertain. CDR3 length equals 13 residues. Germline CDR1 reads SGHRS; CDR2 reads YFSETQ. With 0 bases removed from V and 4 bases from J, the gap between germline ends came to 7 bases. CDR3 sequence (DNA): TGCGCCAGCAGCTTGGAAAGAGCCTATGGCTACACCTTC. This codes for CASSLERAYGYTF.

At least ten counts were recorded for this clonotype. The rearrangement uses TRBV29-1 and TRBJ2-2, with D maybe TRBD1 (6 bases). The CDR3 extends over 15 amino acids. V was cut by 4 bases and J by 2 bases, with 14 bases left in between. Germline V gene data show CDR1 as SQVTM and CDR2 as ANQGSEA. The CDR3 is CSVVEAGANTGELFF. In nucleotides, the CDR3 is TGCAGCGTTGTGGAAGCAGGGGCAAACACCGGGGAGCTGTTTTTT.

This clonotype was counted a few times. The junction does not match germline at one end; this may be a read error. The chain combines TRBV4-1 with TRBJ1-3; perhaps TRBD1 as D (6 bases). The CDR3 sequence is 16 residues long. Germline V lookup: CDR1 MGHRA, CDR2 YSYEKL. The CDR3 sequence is CASSQGGRGRGKTIYF. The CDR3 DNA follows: TGCGCCAGCAGCCAAGGAGGACGGGGGCGAGGAAAAACCATATATTTT.

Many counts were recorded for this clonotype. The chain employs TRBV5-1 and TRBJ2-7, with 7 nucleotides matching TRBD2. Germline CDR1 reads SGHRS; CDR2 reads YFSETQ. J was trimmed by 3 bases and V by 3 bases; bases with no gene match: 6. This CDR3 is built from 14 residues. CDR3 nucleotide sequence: TGCGCCAGCAGCTGGGAGGGAGTGGACTACGAGCAGTACTTC. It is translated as CASSWEGVDYEQYF.

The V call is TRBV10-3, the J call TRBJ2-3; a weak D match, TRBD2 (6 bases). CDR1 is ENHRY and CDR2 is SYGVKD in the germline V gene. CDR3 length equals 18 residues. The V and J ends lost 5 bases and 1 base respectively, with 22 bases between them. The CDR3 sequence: CAISYSPTGEYGTDTQYF. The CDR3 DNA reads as TGTGCCATCAGTTACTCTCCCACGGGGGAGTACGGCACAGATACGCAGTATTTT.

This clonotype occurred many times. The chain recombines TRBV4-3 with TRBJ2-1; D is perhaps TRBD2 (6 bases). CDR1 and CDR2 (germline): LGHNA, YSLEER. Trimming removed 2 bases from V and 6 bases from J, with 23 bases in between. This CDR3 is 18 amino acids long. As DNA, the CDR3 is TGCGCCAGCAGCCAAACATTGATCCGGGGGATAATGCCCAATGAGCAGTTCTTC. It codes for CASSQTLIRGIMPNEQFF.

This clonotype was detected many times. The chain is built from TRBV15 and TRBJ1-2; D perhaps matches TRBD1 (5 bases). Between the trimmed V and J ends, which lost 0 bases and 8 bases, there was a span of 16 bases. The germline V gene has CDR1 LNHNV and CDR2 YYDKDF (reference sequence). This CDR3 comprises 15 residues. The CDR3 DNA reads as TGTGCCACCAGCAGAGATCGTATTACGGGGGAGGGCTACACCTTC. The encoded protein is CATSRDRITGEGYTF.

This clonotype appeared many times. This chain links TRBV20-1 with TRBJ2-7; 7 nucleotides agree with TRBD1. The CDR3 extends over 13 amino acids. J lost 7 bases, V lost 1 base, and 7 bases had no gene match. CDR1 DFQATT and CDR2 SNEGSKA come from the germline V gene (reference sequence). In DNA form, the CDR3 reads TGCAGTGCTAGAGGACAGGGAACGGGAGAGCAGTACGTC. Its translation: CSARGQGTGEQYV.